These 6 T cell receptor beta chains originate from one sample sequenced in a study of T-cell memory formation after mild COVID-19. Via MiXCR, TCRdb re-called the 5' RACE reads, giving one row per CDR3 protein. Among roughly 200,000 distinct CDR3 sequences listed, around 15% were seen once. The sample was PBMCs or a T cell subset sorted from them (not recorded which). Every receptor here comes from an adult woman who had mild COVID-19 (a few samples of this study predate the infection). Cell type and time point are not known.

The table lists this clonotype with a few counts. V and J are TRBV5-1 and TRBJ1-5; 9 bases are a match to TRBD1. The J segment lost 2 bases and the V segment lost 0 bases, leaving 3 bases of the junction unmatched. The CDR3 consists of 16 residues. Per germline, CDR1 SGHRS and CDR2 YFSETQ. The CDR3 nucleotides are TGCGCCAGCAGCTTGGGGACAGGGGATGGCAATCAGCCCCAGCATTTT. It yields the protein CASSLGTGDGNQPQHF.

This chain joins TRBV5-6 and TRBJ2-6; the D gene could be TRBD1 or TRBD2 (5 bases each). Per the germline V gene, CDR1 is SGHDT and CDR2 is YYEEEE. This CDR3 is 16 amino acids long. Trimming removed 2 bases at V and 0 bases at J, with 9 bases between. CDR3 sequence (DNA): TGTGCCAGCAGCTTCCGAGGGGTCTCTGGGGCCAACGTCCTGACTTTC. It yields the protein CASSFRGVSGANVLTF. The full variable domain, completed using reference TRBV5-6 and TRBJ2-6, is DAGVTQSPTHLIKTRGQQVTLRCSPKSGHDTVSWYQQALGQGPQFIFQYYEEEERQRGNFPDRFSGHQFPNYSSELNVNALLLGDSALYLCASSFRGVSGANVLTFGAGSRLTVL.

This chain joins TRBV6-2 or TRBV6-3 and TRBJ2-1; possibly TRBD2 for D (6 bases). The CDR3 has 14 residues. V lost 7 bases to trimming and J lost 6 bases, with 16 bases between them. CDR1 and CDR2 (germline): MNHEY, SVGEGT. CDR3 residues: CASNLGGPLNEQFF. In DNA, the CDR3 is TGTGCCAGCAACTTGGGGGGTCCTCTCAATGAGCAGTTCTTC.

The chain couples TRBV18 to TRBJ1-1, with D unresolved. CDR1 is KGHSH and CDR2 is LQKENI in the germline V gene. Trimming took 3 bases from V and 2 from J, leaving 13 bases between them. The CDR3 runs 15 residues. The CDR3 is CASSPMLGDNTEAFF. CDR3 in DNA: TGTGCCAGCTCACCTATGTTGGGAGACAACACTGAAGCTTTCTTT.

This clonotype came up a few times. The chain uses TRBV6-2 or TRBV6-3 and TRBJ1-1; the match to TRBD1 covers 7 bases. CDR3 length: 14 amino acids. The ends lost 6 bases at V and 2 bases at J; junction bases unmatched: 6. From germline, CDR1 is MNHEY and CDR2 SVGEGT. The CDR3 sequence is CASRVTGKNTEAFF. For the CDR3, the DNA is TGTGCCAGCAGAGTGACAGGGAAAAACACTGAAGCTTTCTTT.

This clonotype occurred a few times. The chain carries TRBV7-9 and TRBJ2-3; 15 nucleotides match TRBD2. The CDR3 has 18 residues. CDR1 and CDR2 (germline): SEHNR, FQNEAQ (reference sequence). With V trimmed by 5 bases and J by 7 bases, 13 bases remained unmatched. The CDR3 DNA reads TGTGCCAGCAGCCCGGAAGCCGGGACTAGCGGGGGGCCGAATACGCAGTATTTT. Translated: CASSPEAGTSGGPNTQYF. Full variable domain (rest looked up from reference TRBV7-9 and TRBJ2-3): DTGVSQNPRHKITKRGQNVTFRCDPISEHNRLYWYRQTLGQGPEFLTYFQNEAQLEKSRLLSDRFSAERPKGSFSTLEIQRTEQGDSAMYLCASSPEAGTSGGPNTQYFGPGTRLTVL.